The source of this T cell receptor (beta chain) is a study of blood T cell repertoires in COVID-19. About the study: Samples representing acute and convalescent COVID-19 were sourced from the United States, Italy and Spain. Nucleic acid was either cDNA or gDNA, and it came from T cells, B-cell-depleted T cells, or PBMCs.

Original processing methods: Reference gene primer amplification gave estimated nucleated cell counts. Here immunoSEQ multiplex PCR was the method, and the copy in TCRdb shows in-frame clones only, minus some. Clone size and V and J calls were adopted from that table, with D and trimming inferred from the DNA. Of a few hundred thousand clones listed, around four fifths are singletons. The CDR3 covers 16 residues. The V gene's germline CDR1 is MNHEY and CDR2 SMNVEV (reference sequence). Unmatched junction bases numbered 13, after V lost 4 bases and J lost 5 bases. The chain carries TRBV27 and TRBJ2-5; 7 positions match TRBD1. The specimen sequenced was peripheral blood. The source of this sequence is a man aged 55 to 70 with acute or convalescent COVID-19. The CDR3 nucleotides are TGTGCCAGCAGTTATGGGATGACAGGGAGTATCGAGACCCAGTACTTC. Its translation is CASSYGMTGSIETQYF.